The source of this TCR beta chain is a study of blood T cell repertoires in COVID-19. How the authors handled the data: Amplification of reference gene primers was used by the study to estimate nucleated cell counts. Assay used: immunoSEQ multiplex PCR; TCRdb lists only in-frame clones, some missing. The D gene and trimming were derived from the DNA, and the V and J assignments and clone size from that table. This sample has roughly 190,000 clones; roughly 84% occur once, and the top ten carry 3% to 3.5%. Germline V gene sequence: CDR1 SGHDT, CDR2 YYEEEE. This CDR3 spans 17 amino acids. V dropped 3 bases and J dropped 0; count of bases not matched to a gene: 11. Everyone who took part was roughly 18 to 89 years old, and they came from about 23 US areas. During the 2 weeks before they entered the study, exposed participants had met someone with a PCR-confirmed or clinician-diagnosed COVID-19 case.

Sequencing was done on a sample of PBMCs or T cells enriched from blood (not recorded which). The sequence derives from a woman in her thirties who had been exposed to COVID-19. This chain connects TRBV5-6 to TRBJ2-7; 8 nucleotides match TRBD1. The CDR3 DNA sequence: TGTGCCAGCAGCTCAACCGGGACAGGTCTACGCTCCTACGAGCAGTACTTC. This encodes CASSSTGTGLRSYEQYF. Filled out from reference TRBV5-6 and TRBJ2-7, the complete variable domain reads DAGVTQSPTHLIKTRGQQVTLRCSPKSGHDTVSWYQQALGQGPQFIFQYYEEEERQRGNFPDRFSGHQFPNYSSELNVNALLLGDSALYLCASSSTGTGLRSYEQYFGPGTRLTVT.